A selection of T cell receptor beta chains follows, all from one sample in a study of blood T cell repertoires in COVID-19. Libraries were prepared by immunoSEQ multiplex PCR; TCRdb keeps only in-frame clonotypes and omits some of them. In the table there are nearly 250,000 clones, around nine tenths of which are singletons. The material sequenced was peripheral blood. The receptors were gathered from a woman aged 60-75 years who had recovered from COVID-19. Each CDR3 is given with its conserved first and last residue. The D gene is left open where the match is weak. Where a row states a size, it is once, few, many or the class of an expanded clone; other rows omit it.

>-|TRBV9|-|TRBJ2-1|15
CASSLGLAYNNEQFF
>-|TRBV7-9|-|TRBJ1-2|15
CASSLDSSGGYGYTF
>-|TRBV7-2|-|TRBJ2-2|16
CASSLVPGGITGELFF
>-|TRBV21-1|once|TRBJ2-1|14
CASTATGGGDEQFF
>TRBD2|TRBV19|-|TRBJ2-5|15
CASSIRTSPQETQYF
>TRBD1|TRBV6-5|-|TRBJ2-4|15
CASSYSGTGGYIQYF
>-|TRBV6-2/TRBV6-3|-|TRBJ2-3|21
CASSYNSALSGHTPFTDTQYF
>-|TRBV21-1|-|TRBJ2-4|17
CASSKEVGTPTKNIQYF
>-|TRBV6-5|-|TRBJ2-7|12
CASSLSGIEQYF
>TRBD1|TRBV3-1/TRBV3-2|-|TRBJ1-2|16
CASSPSYAQGQDGYTF
>-|TRBV19|-|TRBJ1-5|15
CASRKRGDSNQPQHF
>TRBD2|TRBV7-2|-|TRBJ2-5|16
CASSLAAAGGQETQYF
>-|TRBV18|-|TRBJ1-3|14
CASSLQGAGNTIYF
>-|TRBV13|-|TRBJ2-3|16
CASTSWLTAVGDTQYF
>TRBD2|TRBV7-6|-|TRBJ2-3|17
CASSYRTSGGVTDTQYF
>-|TRBV12-3/TRBV12-4|-|TRBJ2-7|13
CASRLGTYNEQYF
>-|TRBV10-2|medium-sized|TRBJ1-5|13
CASARVANQPQHF
>-|TRBV19|-|TRBJ1-4|15
CASTTPGSPNEKLFF
>-|TRBV3-1/TRBV3-2|-|TRBJ2-7|15
CASSQARGTYYEQYF
>-|TRBV28|-|TRBJ2-7|15
CASSLRVGTTDEQYF
>-|TRBV5-1|-|TRBJ2-5|12
CASSPLAETQYF
>TRBD1|TRBV5-1|-|TRBJ2-2|16
CASSSYKTGGIGELFF
>TRBD1|TRBV4-2|-|TRBJ1-2|15
CASSQDTGQWGGYTF